Listed below are T cell receptor beta chains from one sample, sequenced in a study of cytomegalovirus exposure and HLA in healthy donors. Sequencing was performed with immunoSEQ multiplex PCR; in TCRdb, only in-frame clones are kept and a portion is missing. This sample has just over 150,000 clones, with around 80% found just once. The sample consisted of PBMCs. The receptors stem from a male donor in good health and CMV-seropositive. Both conserved end residues are part of each CDR3. The D gene is left open where the match is weak.

len	v_gene	d_gene	j_gene	CDR3nt	CDR3aa
14	TRBV21-1	-	TRBJ1-3	TGTGCCACCTTAGGGGAAGAGGGGGCAGACACCATATATTTT	CATLGEEGADTIYF
14	TRBV9	-	TRBJ2-4	TGTGCCAGCAGCCCTTCCCCAGCCAAAAACATTCAGTACTTC	CASSPSPAKNIQYF
14	TRBV11-2	-	TRBJ1-1	TGTGCCAGCAGCTTAGTCCCCCAGAACACTGAAGCTTTCTTT	CASSLVPQNTEAFF
15	TRBV7-9	TRBD1	TRBJ1-2	TGTGCCAGCAGCTCGGGACAGGCCTTAAACTATGGCTACACCTTC	CASSSGQALNYGYTF
16	TRBV4-3	-	TRBJ2-1	TGCGCCAGCAGCTCTTATCAGGCCCAGACCTACAATGAGCAGTTCTTC	CASSSYQAQTYNEQFF
12	TRBV29-1	TRBD2	TRBJ2-1	TGCAGCGTTTCACTAGCGGGAAATGAGCAGTTCTTC	CSVSLAGNEQFF
11	TRBV7-9	-	TRBJ2-7	TGTTCCAGCAGCTCCAACTACGAGCAGTACTTC	CSSSSNYEQYF
17	TRBV7-9	TRBD2	TRBJ2-1	TGTTCCAGCAGCGCACTCTTATCAGCGGGAGGTTACAATGAGCAGTTCTTC	CSSSALLSAGGYNEQFF
16	TRBV27	TRBD1	TRBJ1-1	TGTGCCAGCAGTTTATCGAAGGGACAGCTGAACACTGAAGCTTTCTTT	CASSLSKGQLNTEAFF
16	TRBV30	TRBD2	TRBJ2-5	TGTGCCTGGATGTTGAGCGGGAGGGGAAGCCAAGAGACCCAGTACTTC	CAWMLSGRGSQETQYF
14	TRBV6-5	TRBD1	TRBJ2-3	TGTGCCAGCAGCCAACAGGGGTGGACAGATACGCAGTATTTT	CASSQQGWTDTQYF
16	TRBV6-1	-	TRBJ1-5	TGTGCCAGCAGTGCTCGAAGGGTCACAGGAGATCAGCCCCAGCATTTT	CASSARRVTGDQPQHF
10	TRBV27	-	TRBJ1-1	TGTGCCAGCTGGGGGGTTGAAGCTTTCTTT	CASWGVEAFF
12	TRBV30	TRBD1	TRBJ1-6	TGTGCCTTCGGACAGGGGAATTCACCCCTCCACTTT	CAFGQGNSPLHF
15	TRBV6-1	-	TRBJ1-3	TGTGCCAGCAGTGGGGGGACAAGCTCTGGAAACACCATATATTTT	CASSGGTSSGNTIYF
11	TRBV27	TRBD1	TRBJ1-2	TGTGCCACCGGCAGGGGGTCTGGCTACACCTTC	CATGRGSGYTF
13	TRBV10-3	-	TRBJ1-2	TGTGCCATCAGTGGGGAGGGACGGCTTGGCTACACCTTC	CAISGEGRLGYTF
15	TRBV5-6	-	TRBJ1-2	TGTGCCAGCAACTTGCCGGGAGAGAGTAACTATGGCTACACCTTC	CASNLPGESNYGYTF
13	TRBV6-1	-	TRBJ2-5	TGTGCCAGCAGTCTTACAGGTGGGGAGACCCAGTACTTC	CASSLTGGETQYF
17	TRBV14	-	TRBJ2-6	TGTGCCAGCAGCCAAGAAGGAGGAGGGGCCGGGGCCAACGTCCTGACTTTC	CASSQEGGGAGANVLTF
16	TRBV5-6	-	TRBJ2-4	TGTGCCAGCAGCTTGGCTGGCGGGATCGGCAAAAACATTCAGTACTTC	CASSLAGGIGKNIQYF
15	TRBV5-5	-	TRBJ2-3	TGTGCCAGCAGCTTGATTGCGTTGACGAGGGTCACGCAGTATTTT	CASSLIALTRVTQYF
14	TRBV9	-	TRBJ1-1	TGTGCCAGCAGCGTAGAGGGGTTGAACACTGAAGCTTTCTTT	CASSVEGLNTEAFF
17	TRBV4-2	TRBD2	TRBJ2-7	TGTGCCAGCAGCCAAGTCGTCGGGAGGGCCGATCCTTACGAGCAGTACTTC	CASSQVVGRADPYEQYF
14	TRBV7-8	-	TRBJ1-2	TGTGCCAGCAGCGTGGGCAGGGTATCTCTTGGCTACACCTTC	CASSVGRVSLGYTF